This T cell receptor (beta chain) stems from a study of blood T cell repertoires in COVID-19. Background on the study: Acute and convalescent COVID-19 specimens originated in the United States, Italy and Spain. The cDNA or gDNA used as material had been derived from T cells, B-cell-depleted T cells, or PBMCs.

There are 14 residues in the CDR3. Trimming took off 3 bases at V and 2 bases at J, with 8 bases between the two ends. CDR1 and CDR2 (germline): LGHDT, YNNKEL (reference sequence). Per the original data handling: Reference gene primer amplification gave nucleated cell count estimates. The data were produced by immunoSEQ multiplex PCR, yet TCRdb's version contains in-frame clones alone and is incomplete. V and J calls plus clone size are reproduced from that table; the DNA served to infer D and trimming. Counted here are over 80,000 clones, about 89% occurring once; the ten biggest clones make up about a tenth.

This TCR was recovered from a middle-aged man with acute or convalescent COVID-19. The sequencing input was peripheral blood. V is TRBV3-1 (or the pseudogene TRBV3-2) and J is TRBJ2-1, with D tentatively TRBD2 (5 bases). This CDR3 is CASSHPGTYNEQFF. The CDR3 nucleotides are TGTGCCAGCAGCCATCCCGGGACCTACAATGAGCAGTTCTTC.